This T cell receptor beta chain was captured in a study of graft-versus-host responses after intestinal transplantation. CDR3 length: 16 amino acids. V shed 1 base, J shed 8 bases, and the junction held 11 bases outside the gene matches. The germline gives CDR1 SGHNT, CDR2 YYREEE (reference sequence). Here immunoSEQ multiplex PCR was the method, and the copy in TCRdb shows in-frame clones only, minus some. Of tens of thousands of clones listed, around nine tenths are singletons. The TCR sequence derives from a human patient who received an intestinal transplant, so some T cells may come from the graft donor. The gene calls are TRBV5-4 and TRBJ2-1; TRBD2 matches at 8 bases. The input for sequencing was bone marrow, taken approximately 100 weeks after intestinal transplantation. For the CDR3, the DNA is TGTGCCAGCAGCTTGACCAAGACTAGCGCCGGGGATGAGCAGTTCTTC. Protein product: CASSLTKTSAGDEQFF.